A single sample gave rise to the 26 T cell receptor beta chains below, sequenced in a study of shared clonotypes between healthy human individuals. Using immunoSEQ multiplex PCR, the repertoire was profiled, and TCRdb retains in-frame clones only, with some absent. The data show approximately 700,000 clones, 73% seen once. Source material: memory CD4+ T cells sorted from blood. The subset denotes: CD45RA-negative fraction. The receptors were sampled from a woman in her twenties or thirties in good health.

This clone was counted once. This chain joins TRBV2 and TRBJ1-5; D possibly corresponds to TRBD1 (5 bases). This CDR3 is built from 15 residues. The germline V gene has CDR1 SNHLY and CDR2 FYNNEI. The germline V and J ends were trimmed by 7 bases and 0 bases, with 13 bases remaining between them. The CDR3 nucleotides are TGTGCCAGCACTGGAGGGGCTTATAGCAATCAGCCCCAGCATTTT. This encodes CASTGGAYSNQPQHF.

The CDR3 loop is CASKTTGTSDQTQYF. Here the CDR3 DNA reads TGTGCCAGCAAGACTACCGGGACGTCAGATCAGACCCAGTACTTC. The rearrangement uses TRBV7-9 and TRBJ2-5; the D call may be TRBD1 or TRBD2 (5 bases each). This CDR3 contains 15 residues. Germline lookup yields CDR1 SEHNR and CDR2 FQNEAQ (reference sequence). Trimming took 7 bases from V and 6 from J, leaving 21 bases between them.

Written as DNA, the CDR3 is TGTGCCAGTTCCTCAGCCTGGGAGCAGTACTTC. This encodes CASSSAWEQYF. The chain uses TRBV6-1 and TRBJ2-7; D not resolved. Germline assignment: CDR1 MNHNS and CDR2 SASEGT. This CDR3 has 11 residues. V lost 9 bases, J lost 7 bases, and 13 bases lay in between.

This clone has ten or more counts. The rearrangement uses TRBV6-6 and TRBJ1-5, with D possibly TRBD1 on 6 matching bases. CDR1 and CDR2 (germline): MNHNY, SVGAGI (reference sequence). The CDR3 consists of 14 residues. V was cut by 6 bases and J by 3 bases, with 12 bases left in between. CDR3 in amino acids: CASRFTGSNQPQHF. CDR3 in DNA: TGTGCCAGCAGATTTACAGGGTCCAATCAGCCCCAGCATTTT.

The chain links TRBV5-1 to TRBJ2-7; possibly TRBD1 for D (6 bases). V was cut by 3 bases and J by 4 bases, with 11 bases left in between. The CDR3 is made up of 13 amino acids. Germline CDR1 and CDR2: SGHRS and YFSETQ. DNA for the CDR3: TGCGCCAGCAGCTGGACAGTTAGATACGAGCAGTACTTC. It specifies CASSWTVRYEQYF.

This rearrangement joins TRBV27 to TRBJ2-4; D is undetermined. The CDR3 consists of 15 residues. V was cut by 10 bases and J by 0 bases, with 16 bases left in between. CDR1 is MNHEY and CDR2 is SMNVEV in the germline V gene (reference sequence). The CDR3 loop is CATSPSSIAKNIQYF. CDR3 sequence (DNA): TGTGCCACCTCCCCCAGCTCCATAGCCAAAAACATTCAGTACTTC.

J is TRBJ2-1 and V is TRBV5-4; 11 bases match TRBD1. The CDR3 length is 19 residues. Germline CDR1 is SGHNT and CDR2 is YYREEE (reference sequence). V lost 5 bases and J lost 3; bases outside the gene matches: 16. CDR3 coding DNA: TGTGCCAGCAGTCCTACCCCAGGACAGGGGGCGGGGAACTACAATGAGCAGTTCTTC. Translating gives CASSPTPGQGAGNYNEQFF.

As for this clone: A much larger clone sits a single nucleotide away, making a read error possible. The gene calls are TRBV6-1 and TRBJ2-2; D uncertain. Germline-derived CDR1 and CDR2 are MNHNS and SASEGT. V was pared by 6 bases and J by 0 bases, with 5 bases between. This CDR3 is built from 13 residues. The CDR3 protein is CASRTTNTGELFF. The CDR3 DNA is TGTGCCAGCAGGACCACGAACACCGGGGAGCTGTTTTTT.

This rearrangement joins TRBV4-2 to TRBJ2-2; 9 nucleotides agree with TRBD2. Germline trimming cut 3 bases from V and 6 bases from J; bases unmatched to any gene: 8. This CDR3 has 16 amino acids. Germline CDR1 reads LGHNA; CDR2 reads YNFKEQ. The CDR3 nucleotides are TGTGCCAGCAGCCACCCTAGCGGGATAGTGTCCGGGGAGCTGTTTTTT. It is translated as CASSHPSGIVSGELFF.

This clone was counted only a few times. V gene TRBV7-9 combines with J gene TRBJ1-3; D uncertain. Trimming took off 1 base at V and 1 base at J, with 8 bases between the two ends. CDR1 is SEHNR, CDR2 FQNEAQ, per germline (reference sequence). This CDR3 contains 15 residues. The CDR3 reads CASSLGSQSGNTIYF. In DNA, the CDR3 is TGTGCCAGCAGCTTAGGTTCCCAGTCTGGAAACACCATATATTTT.

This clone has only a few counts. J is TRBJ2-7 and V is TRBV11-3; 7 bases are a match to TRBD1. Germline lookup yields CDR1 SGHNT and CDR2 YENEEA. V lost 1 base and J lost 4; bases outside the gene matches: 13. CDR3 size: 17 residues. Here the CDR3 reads CASSLVRRTGVEYEQYF. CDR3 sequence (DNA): TGTGCCAGCAGCTTAGTCCGAAGAACAGGGGTGGAATACGAGCAGTACTTC.

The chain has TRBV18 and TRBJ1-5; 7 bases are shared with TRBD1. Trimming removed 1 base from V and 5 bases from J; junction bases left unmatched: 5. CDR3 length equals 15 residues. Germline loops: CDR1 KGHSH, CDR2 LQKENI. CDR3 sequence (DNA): TGTGCCAGCTCACCACAAACAGGGGAGGATCAGCCCCAGCATTTT. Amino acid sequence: CASSPQTGEDQPQHF. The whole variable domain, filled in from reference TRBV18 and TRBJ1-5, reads NAGVMQNPRHLVRRRGQEARLRCSPMKGHSHVYWYRQLPEEGLKFMVYLQKENIIDESGMPKERFSAEFPKEGPSILRIQQVVRGDSAAYFCASSPQTGEDQPQHFGDGTRLSIL.

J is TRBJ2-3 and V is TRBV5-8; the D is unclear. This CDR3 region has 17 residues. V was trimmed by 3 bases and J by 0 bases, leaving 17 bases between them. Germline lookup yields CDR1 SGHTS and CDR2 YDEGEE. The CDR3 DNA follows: TGTGCCAGCAGCTCTATGGGGATCTCGACTAGCACAGATACGCAGTATTTT. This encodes CASSSMGISTSTDTQYF. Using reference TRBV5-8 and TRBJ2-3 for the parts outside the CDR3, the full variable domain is EAGVTQSPTHLIKTRGQQATLRCSPISGHTSVYWYQQALGLGLQFLLWYDEGEERNRGNFPPRFSGRQFPNYSSELNVNALELEDSALYLCASSSMGISTSTDTQYFGPGTRLTVL.

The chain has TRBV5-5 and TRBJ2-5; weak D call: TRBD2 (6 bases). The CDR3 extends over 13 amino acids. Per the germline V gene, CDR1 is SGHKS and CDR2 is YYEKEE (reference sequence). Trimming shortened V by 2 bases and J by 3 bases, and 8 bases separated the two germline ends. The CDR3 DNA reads TGTGCCAGCAGCTTCGCGGGGAAAGAGACCCAGTACTTC. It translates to CASSFAGKETQYF. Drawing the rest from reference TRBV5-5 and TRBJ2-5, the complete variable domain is DAGVTQSPTHLIKTRGQQVTLRCSPISGHKSVSWYQQVLGQGPQFIFQYYEKEERGRGNFPDRFSARQFPNYSSELNVNALLLGDSALYLCASSFAGKETQYFGPGTRLLVL.

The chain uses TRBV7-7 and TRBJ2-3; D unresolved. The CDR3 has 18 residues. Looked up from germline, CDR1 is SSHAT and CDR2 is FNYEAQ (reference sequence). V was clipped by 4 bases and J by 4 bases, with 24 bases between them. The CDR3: CASSSLRATTEVPDTQYF. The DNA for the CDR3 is TGTGCCAGCAGCTCACTTCGGGCTACGACGGAAGTTCCAGATACGCAGTATTTT. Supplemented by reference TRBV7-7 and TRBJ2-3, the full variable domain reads GAGVSQSPRYKVTKRGQDVTLRCDPISSHATLYWYQQALGQGPEFLTYFNYEAQPDKSGLPSDRFSAERPEGSISTLTIQRTEQRDSAMYRCASSSLRATTEVPDTQYFGPGTRLTVL.

This CDR3 reads CASSRGGSSGANVLTF. In nucleotides, the CDR3 is TGTGCCAGCAGCCGGGGGGGCTCCTCTGGGGCCAACGTCCTGACTTTC. This chain joins TRBV5-4 and TRBJ2-6; 8 bases are shared with TRBD2. The germline gives CDR1 SGHNT, CDR2 YYREEE (reference sequence). The CDR3 has 16 residues. J was trimmed by 0 bases and V by 4 bases; bases with no gene match: 3.

CDR3 DNA sequence: TGTGCCAGCAGCTTACTAGCGGTGCTCTCCTACGAGCAGTACTTC. It codes for CASSLLAVLSYEQYF. The J gene is TRBJ2-7, the V gene TRBV7-8, with 7 nucleotides matching TRBD2. CDR1 and CDR2 from the germline V gene are SGHVS and FQNEAQ. This CDR3 contains 15 residues. V gave up 2 bases and J gave up 0 bases; unmatched junction bases: 4.

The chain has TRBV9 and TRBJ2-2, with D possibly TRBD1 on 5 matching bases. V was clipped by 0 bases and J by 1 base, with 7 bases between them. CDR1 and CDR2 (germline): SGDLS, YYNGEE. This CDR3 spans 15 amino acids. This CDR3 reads CASSVAGQNTGELFF. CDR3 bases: TGTGCCAGCAGCGTAGCAGGACAGAACACCGGGGAGCTGTTTTTT.

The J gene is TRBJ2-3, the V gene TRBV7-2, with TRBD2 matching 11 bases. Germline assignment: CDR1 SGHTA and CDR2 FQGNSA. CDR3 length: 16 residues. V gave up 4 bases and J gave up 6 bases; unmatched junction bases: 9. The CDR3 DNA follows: TGTGCCAGCAGCTGGCCTACTAGCGGGAGAGTGGATACGCAGTATTTT. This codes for CASSWPTSGRVDTQYF.

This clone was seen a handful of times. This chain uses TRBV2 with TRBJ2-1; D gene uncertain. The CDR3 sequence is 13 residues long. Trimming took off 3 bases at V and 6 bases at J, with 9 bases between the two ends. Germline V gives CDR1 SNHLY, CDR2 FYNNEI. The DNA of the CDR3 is TGTGCCAGCAGTGAGTTGCAAACCAATGAGCAGTTCTTC. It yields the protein CASSELQTNEQFF. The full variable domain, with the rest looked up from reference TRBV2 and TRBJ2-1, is EPEVTQTPSHQVTQMGQEVILRCVPISNHLYFYWYRQILGQKVEFLVSFYNNEISEKSEIFDDQFSVERPDGSNFTLKIRSTKLEDSAMYFCASSELQTNEQFFGPGTRLTVL.

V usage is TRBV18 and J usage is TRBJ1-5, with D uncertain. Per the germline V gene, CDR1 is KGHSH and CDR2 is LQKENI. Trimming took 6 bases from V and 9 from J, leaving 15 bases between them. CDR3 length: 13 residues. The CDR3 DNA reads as TGTGCCAGCTCCTTCCAGGTCACCGGGCCCCAGCATTTT. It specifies CASSFQVTGPQHF.

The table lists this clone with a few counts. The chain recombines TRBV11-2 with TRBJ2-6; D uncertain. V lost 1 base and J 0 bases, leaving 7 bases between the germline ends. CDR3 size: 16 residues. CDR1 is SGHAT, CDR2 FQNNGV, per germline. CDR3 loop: CASSLGVVSGANVLTF. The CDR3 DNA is TGTGCCAGCAGCTTAGGGGTTGTCTCTGGGGCCAACGTCCTGACTTTC.

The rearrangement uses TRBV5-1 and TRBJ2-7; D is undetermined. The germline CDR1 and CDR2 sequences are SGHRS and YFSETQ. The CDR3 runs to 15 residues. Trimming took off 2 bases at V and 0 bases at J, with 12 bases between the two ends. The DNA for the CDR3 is TGCGCCAGCAGCTTTGACGCGTTAAGCTCCTACGAGCAGTACTTC. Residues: CASSFDALSSYEQYF.

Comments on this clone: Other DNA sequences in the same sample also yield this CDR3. CDR3 coding DNA: TGCGCCAGCAGTTCCGATAGCGGGAGCTACAATGAGCAGTTCTTC. Protein: CASSSDSGSYNEQFF. The rearrangement uses TRBV5-1 and TRBJ2-1, with 9 bases aligning to TRBD2. CDR3 size: 15 residues. Germline CDR1 and CDR2: SGHRS and YFSETQ. Losses at the gene ends were 5 bases for V and 3 bases for J; bases not matched to a gene: 6.

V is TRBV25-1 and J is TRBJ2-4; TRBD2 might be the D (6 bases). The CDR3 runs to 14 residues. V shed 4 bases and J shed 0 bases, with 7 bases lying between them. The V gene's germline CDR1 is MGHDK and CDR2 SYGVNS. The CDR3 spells CASSVGGAKNIQYF. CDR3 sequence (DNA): TGTGCCAGCAGTGTGGGAGGAGCCAAAAACATTCAGTACTTC.

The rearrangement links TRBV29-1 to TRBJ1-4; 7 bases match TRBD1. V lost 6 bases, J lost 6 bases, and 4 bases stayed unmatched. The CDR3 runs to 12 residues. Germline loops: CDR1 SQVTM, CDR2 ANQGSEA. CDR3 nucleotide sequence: TGCAGCGTAATCGGACAGGATGAAAAACTGTTTTTT. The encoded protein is CSVIGQDEKLFF.